What follows is one T cell receptor beta chain and its context. Its antigen has not been determined. Base qualities are missing; no much larger clone stands one base away. The immunoSEQ Assay, a bias-controlled multiplex PCR, was used to amplify TCRbeta CDR3 regions from genomic DNA. The paper's data handling went like this. Within the assay, amplification of reference gene primers was used to estimate how many nucleated cells each sample contained. To quantify the absolute abundance of each unique TCRbeta CDR3 rearrangement, sequence reads were collapsed and filtered. For each sample, productive Simpson clonality was calculated as the square root of Simpson's diversity index over productive rearrangements. TCRdb retrieved this table from immuneACCESS and kept in-frame rearrangements only. Not all clones are present; in checked studies, unresolved V genes account for under half, and no reason is known for the remainder. V and J calls and clone size follow that table, whereas D and trimming were derived from the DNA. In all, the sample holds a few hundred thousand clones, and around nine tenths of those were seen once. The top ten constitute 1.7% of the sample.

These data belong to a study of blood T cell repertoires in COVID-19 (dated by TCRdb to about 2020). Background on the whole study: Collaborator samples came from the United States, Italy and Spain and covered acute and convalescent phases of COVID-19. The repertoires were released in a freely available public database intended as a resource for research on the immune response to SARS-CoV-2. The prospective study material was composed of cDNA or gDNA derived from T cells, B-cell-depleted T cells, or PBMCs. Where HLA class I and class II types were available, the types were taken from metadata supplied by the sample provider, not from assay-based typing. The dataset comprised deeply sampled blood TCRbeta repertoires from subjects exposed to, actively infected with, or recovered from COVID-19. Samples were obtained from the ongoing ImmuneRACE study (first 160 participants) and from about 1,300 subjects provided by 6 global collaborators. A de-identified subject ID, COVID-19 status, age in years and sex were almost always included in the sample metadata.

Participants in the prospective study were aged roughly 18 to 90 years, lived in more than 20 United States geographic areas, and enrolled through a virtual design. In the prospective study, cohorts were assigned on the basis of participant-reported clinical history obtained from a screening survey and a study questionnaire. For ImmuneRACE Cohort 3, a participant was defined as recovered based on two consecutive negative NP/OP PCR tests, clearance by a healthcare professional, or resolution of symptoms. In the prospective study, mobile phlebotomists collected whole blood, serum and a nasopharyngeal or oropharyngeal swab from each participant. Additional blood draws and questionnaires over an approximately 2-month period could optionally be provided by prospective study participants. Prospective study blood samples were shipped either frozen or at room temperature before DNA extraction. The cysteine opens and the phenylalanine closes a CDR3 of 14 amino acids. Of the read, only the CDR3 DNA is kept; its 42 bases are in frame from base 1. From a lookup of the germline V gene (reference sequence), CDR1 and CDR2 are LNHDA and SQIVND. The trim is 10 bases for V and 0 bases for J, with a gap of 13 bases between the germline ends.

Study-level results and caveats: How much clinical and demographic metadata was included differed by source and by participant, and the metadata was provided uncurated.

The receptor chain draws on TRBV19 and TRBJ1-5; possibly the D gene is TRBD1, per 6 matching bases. The receptor comes from a woman aged 25 to 39 who had recovered from COVID-19. Sequencing was done on a sample of PBMCs or T cells enriched from blood (not recorded which). The nucleotides are TGTGCCACCCGACAGGCGAATAGCAATCAGCCCCAGCATTTT. Its translation is CATRQANSNQPQHF.